This note documents a single T cell receptor beta chain sequence. The antigen remains undetermined. Unique molecular identifiers were present on cDNA, and template switching added a universal primer site. Each CDR3 protein is one row after TCRdb ran MiXCR on the 5' RACE reads. The data show about 660,000 distinct CDR3 sequences, less than 10% seen once. V was shortened by 7 bases and J by 9 bases, with 27 bases between the two germline ends. The CDR3 contains 16 residues. Per germline, CDR1 SGHTA and CDR2 FQGNSA. These data come from a study of identical twins. Study-wide points: For cord blood, abundant beta clonotypes had fewer insertions, unlike memory repertoires, which showed none. Out-of-frame TCR alpha sharing observed in monozygotic twins exceeded model estimates.

Separately, the same data were catalogued under a study of yellow fever vaccine responses in identical twins.

The specimen sequenced was PBMCs. The TCR was taken from a woman aged 18-29 years in good health. V gene TRBV7-2 combines with J gene TRBJ2-5; weak D call: TRBD2 (8 bases). The CDR3 DNA reads TGTGCCAGCACCCCTGGGGTGCGGGGGGCCAGGGGGGCCCAGTACTTC. As protein: CASTPGVRGARGAQYF.